These T cell receptor beta chains were read from a single sample in a study of radiotherapy plus CTLA-4 blockade in lung cancer. TCRdb's copy holds only in-frame clones and misses some; the assay was immunoSEQ multiplex PCR. The data show 60,000 to 75,000 clones, with roughly four fifths seen just once and approximately 16% held by the top ten. Sequences were derived from peripheral blood, sampled from a patient treated with radiotherapy plus ipilimumab. These receptors came from a human donor with non-small cell lung cancer whose response to radiotherapy plus ipilimumab could not be evaluated. Some clones in this sample may be carry-over from other donors' samples. The CDR3 runs from the conserved cysteine through the conserved F or W. Fields, in order: clone size, V gene, D gene, J gene, CDR3 protein, CDR3 DNA. A D gene is named only where the DNA matches it firmly. The listing skips clone size in some rows; elsewhere it reads once, few, many or a size class.

-,TRBV6-4,TRBD2,TRBJ2-1,CASSELAGVGNEQFF,TGTGCCAGCAGTGAACTAGCGGGGGTGGGGAATGAGCAGTTCTTC
-,TRBV6-5,-,TRBJ1-2,CASSYGGKGYGYTF,TGTGCCAGCAGTTACGGGGGGAAAGGTTATGGCTACACCTTC
once,TRBV6-1,TRBD1,TRBJ1-2,CASSTTGGSYGYTF,TGTGCCAGCAGTACAACAGGGGGTAGCTATGGCTACACCTTC
-,TRBV27,-,TRBJ2-2,CATWRETGELFF,TGTGCCACCTGGAGGGAAACCGGGGAGCTGTTTTTT
-,TRBV5-6,-,TRBJ1-1,CASSLGTVNTEAFF,TGTGCCAGCAGCTTGGGGACAGTGAACACTGAAGCTTTCTTT
-,TRBV7-9,TRBD1,TRBJ2-2,CASSTSDRNGELFF,TGTGCCAGCAGCACCTCGGACAGGAACGGGGAGCTGTTTTTT
few,TRBV27,-,TRBJ2-5,CASSLSGAPGLGETQYF,TGTGCCAGCAGTTTATCTGGGGCTCCGGGCCTCGGGGAGACCCAGTACTTC
-,TRBV27,-,TRBJ2-1,CASSIYGRQGPYNEQFF,TGTGCCAGCAGCATTTATGGACGGCAGGGCCCGTACAATGAGCAGTTCTTC
-,TRBV5-1,-,TRBJ1-5,CASSLTGQPNQPQHF,TGCGCCAGCAGCTTGACCGGACAGCCCAATCAGCCCCAGCATTTT
-,TRBV18,-,TRBJ2-3,CASSLTDTQYF,TGTGCCAGCTCCCTCACAGATACGCAGTATTTT
few,TRBV10-3,TRBD1,TRBJ1-2,CAITGQGDSYGYTF,TGTGCCATCACCGGACAGGGAGACTCCTATGGCTACACCTTC
-,TRBV28,-,TRBJ2-7,CASSLSTGHYEQYF,TGTGCCAGCAGTTTATCCACAGGTCACTACGAGCAGTACTTC
-,TRBV7-9,TRBD1,TRBJ1-5,CASSATPGTGDLLNQPQHF,TGTGCCAGCAGCGCCACGCCCGGGACAGGGGACTTACTAAATCAGCCCCAGCATTTT
once,TRBV7-2,-,TRBJ2-7,CASTLGGRASYEQYF,TGTGCCAGCACCCTCGGGGGACGGGCCTCCTACGAGCAGTACTTC
-,TRBV6-1,TRBD1,TRBJ2-5,CASSGQGETQYF,TGTGCCAGCAGCGGACAGGGCGAGACCCAGTACTTC
-,TRBV4-1,-,TRBJ1-1,CASSQDPWLSTEAFF,TGCGCCAGCAGCCAAGACCCCTGGTTGAGCACTGAAGCTTTCTTT
-,TRBV9,-,TRBJ2-2,CASSVAGATNTGELFF,TGTGCCAGCAGCGTGGCGGGGGCTACGAACACCGGGGAGCTGTTTTTT
-,TRBV13,-,TRBJ2-7,CASSLGPDRSYEQYF,TGTGCCAGCAGCTTAGGCCCTGACAGGAGCTACGAGCAGTACTTC
-,TRBV27,-,TRBJ1-1,CASSSLGLEAFF,TGTGCCAGCAGTTCCCTCGGACTTGAAGCTTTCTTT